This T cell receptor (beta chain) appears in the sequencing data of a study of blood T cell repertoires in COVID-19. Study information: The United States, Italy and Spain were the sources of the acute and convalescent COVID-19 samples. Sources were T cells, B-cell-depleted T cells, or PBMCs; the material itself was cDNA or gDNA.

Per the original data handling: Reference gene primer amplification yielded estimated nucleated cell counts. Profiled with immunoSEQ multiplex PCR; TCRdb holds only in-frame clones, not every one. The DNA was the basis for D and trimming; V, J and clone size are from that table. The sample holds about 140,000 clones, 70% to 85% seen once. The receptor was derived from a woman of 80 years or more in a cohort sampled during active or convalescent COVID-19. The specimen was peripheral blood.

CDR3 sequence reads: CASSSNTGELFF. CDR3 nucleotide sequence: TGTGCCAGCAGCTCAAACACCGGGGAGCTGTTTTTT. The chain has TRBV7-3 and TRBJ2-2; the D is unclear. This CDR3 region has 12 residues. Between the trimmed V and J ends, which lost 4 bases and 2 bases, there was a span of 2 bases. The germline gives CDR1 SGHTA, CDR2 FQGTGA.